The clone carrying this T cell receptor (beta chain) was recorded at least ten times. Its antigen is not known. This CDR3 has 13 residues. Germline values: CDR1 DFQATT, CDR2 SNEGSKA (reference sequence). These data come from a study of neurological immune-mediated disorders. Study results and limitations: One related-CDR3 cluster, identified by phylogenetic grouping, held the repertoires of 18 of 34 multiple sclerosis patients and was a possible signature. There was no clinical or MRI feature that was associated with the multiple sclerosis repertoire cluster. The greatest degree of TCR clonal expansion was observed in HTLV-1-associated myelopathy, with the lowest in multiple sclerosis, below that of healthy controls.

From 15-18 subjects, each sequencing run yielded over 180 million TCR-beta sequences. One entry per CDR3 protein, called by TCRdb with MiXCR from the 5' RACE reads. The sample has approximately 74,000 distinct CDR3 sequences, roughly 5.6% seen once; the top ten hold around 7.2%. V usage is TRBV20-1 and J usage is TRBJ1-2; TRBD1 agrees at 10 bases. The receptor comes from a man in his late teens or twenties with multiple sclerosis. The sequenced material came from PBMCs. The CDR3 region has the DNA TGCAGCGGGCAGGGACAGGGGAGGGGCGGCTACACCTTC. Its protein is CSGQGQGRGGYTF.